This T cell receptor beta chain was retrieved from a study of PD-1 blockade in classical Hodgkin lymphoma (dated by TCRdb to the early 2020s). At the level of the whole study: Nivolumab dosing was 3 mg/kg intravenously every 2 weeks, continuing until either disease progression or unacceptable toxicity. To define a peripheral blood immune signature of response to PD-1 blockade in classical Hodgkin lymphoma, the study combined TCR beta sequencing with CyTOF. Findings and caveats that apply to the study as a whole: Baseline diversity similar to that of newly diagnosed patients was observed in trial patients achieving complete response, whereas significantly lower diversity was observed in partial responders and progressors. The study covered only a single clinical trial cohort, and the causes of the repertoire differences, possibly disease activity or prior therapy, were still not defined. Lower diversity was observed in patients in whom nivolumab was started less than 1 year after ASCT, and these patients were excluded from later analyses so that confounding by immune reconstitution would be avoided. Baseline TCR diversity was reported as lower in newly diagnosed patients than in healthy donors, and lower still in relapsed/refractory patients. By C4D1, a significant rise was seen in CD4+ TCR diversity but not in CD8+ TCR diversity (p=0.0027 vs p=0.16), and the rise was most apparent among complete responders (p=0.02).

Comments on this clone: What antigen it recognizes has not been identified. Base-call qualities are not available, and no considerably larger clone is one nucleotide away.

Taken with the paper, the label for time point translates to: cycle 4 day 1 (C4D1), after more than 5 weeks of nivolumab. Every trial patient had relapsed after autologous stem cell transplantation, and cohorts A, B and C differed in prior brentuximab vedotin exposure. A total of roughly 57 patients with relapsed/refractory classical Hodgkin lymphoma made up the trial cohort, and each patient's best overall response was complete response, partial response or progressive disease. Trial patients were treated with single-agent nivolumab in the multi-cohort phase II CheckMate 205 trial. An independent review committee assessed best overall response using the 2007 International Working Group response criteria. PBMCs from the trial were collected at three points: immediately before nivolumab initiation (C1D1), and during therapy at cycle 2 day 1 and cycle 4 day 1. Peripheral blood was collected in 8 mL Vacutainer Cell Preparation Tubes, from which PBMCs were isolated by centrifugation and then cryopreserved.

Genomic DNA was isolated using the Qiagen DNeasy kit from unsorted PBMCs as well as from negatively selected CD4+ and CD8+ fractions. Amplification of TCR beta CDR3 regions was done by immunoSEQ multiplex PCR with primers that anneal to V and J segments. A synthetic immune receptor repertoire was used to minimize amplification bias, and any residual bias was removed computationally once sequencing was done. In the original analysis: Repertoire diversity was quantified as the Shannon entropy index using custom Python scripts. Unsorted, CD4+ and CD8+ repertoires were analyzed separately, except in combined analyses where CD4+ and CD8+ sequences were merged in silico. Clonal expansion was defined as a frequency increase of at least 2-fold after treatment compared with C1D1, and clones undetected at baseline were assigned a pseudocount of 0.5. Clones with 0 or 1 copy at C1D1 were classified as singleton clones, and clones with 2 or more copies were classified as non-singleton clones. Clones expanded in unsorted samples were labelled as CD4+, CD8+ or unknown by matching protein sequences in sorted samples from the same patient. Wilcoxon tests on paired samples were used to test changes in diversity from C1D1 to C4D1. In TCRdb, the immuneACCESS table is reduced to in-frame sequences with V and J assigned. These tables do not hold every clone; where another copy was compared, an unresolved V gene accounts for under half, and the others remain unexplained. From that table come the V and J calls and clone size; the DNA was used to work out D and trimming. Counted in this sample were 85,000 to 90,000 clones; approximately 90% of them appeared once. The ten largest clones represent approximately 3% of the sample.

Taken from cysteine to phenylalanine, the CDR3 has 14 residues. Only the CDR3 DNA is retained, 42 bases long and in frame from the first base. The germline V gene (reference sequence) specifies SEHNR as CDR1 and FQNEAQ as CDR2. The V end loses 1 base and the J end loses 5 bases, and a stretch of 10 bases separates them. The chain is made from TRBV7-9 and TRBJ2-3; a weak D assignment points to TRBD2 (5 bases agree). The material was peripheral blood mononuclear cells (PBMCs), obtained before the fourth cycle of nivolumab. The source of this sequence is a human donor with classical Hodgkin lymphoma. CDR3 reads: CASSLESREDTQYF. The bases read TGTGCCAGCAGCTTAGAGAGCCGGGAAGATACGCAGTATTTT.